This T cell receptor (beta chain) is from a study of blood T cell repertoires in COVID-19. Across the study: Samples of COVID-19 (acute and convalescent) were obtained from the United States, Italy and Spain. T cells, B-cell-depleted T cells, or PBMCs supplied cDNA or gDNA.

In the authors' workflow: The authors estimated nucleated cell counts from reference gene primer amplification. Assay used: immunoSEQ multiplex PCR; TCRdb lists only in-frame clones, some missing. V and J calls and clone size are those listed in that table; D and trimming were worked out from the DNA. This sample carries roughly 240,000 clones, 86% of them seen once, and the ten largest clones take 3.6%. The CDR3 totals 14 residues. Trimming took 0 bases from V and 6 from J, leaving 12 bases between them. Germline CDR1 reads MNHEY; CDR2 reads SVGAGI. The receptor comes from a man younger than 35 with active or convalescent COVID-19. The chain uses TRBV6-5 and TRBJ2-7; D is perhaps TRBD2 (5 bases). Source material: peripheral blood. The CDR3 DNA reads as TGTGCCAGCAGTTACTCGAGGGTCCACGGCGAGCAGTACTTC. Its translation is CASSYSRVHGEQYF.